These 20 T cell receptor beta chains came from one sample sequenced in a study of cytomegalovirus exposure and HLA in healthy donors. The PCR used 60 Vbeta and 13 Jbeta primers. Profiling relied on immunoSEQ multiplex PCR, and the TCRdb table lists in-frame clones only, not all of them. This table has about 170,000 clones, just over 70% appearing once. Source material: PBMCs. The receptors stem from a human donor in good health.

The chain couples TRBV11-1 to TRBJ1-4; no reliable D call. Germline lookup yields CDR1 SGHAT and CDR2 FQDESV (reference sequence). V was clipped by 5 bases and J by 2 bases, with 15 bases between them. The CDR3 has 16 amino acids. CDR3 in DNA: TGTGCCAGCAGCCCCAATAATGGAGGGACTAATGAAAAACTGTTTTTT. This gives the protein CASSPNNGGTNEKLFF. Full variable domain (rest looked up from reference TRBV11-1 and TRBJ1-4): EAEVAQSPRYKITEKSQAVAFWCDPISGHATLYWYRQILGQGPELLVQFQDESVVDDSQLPKDRFSAERLKGVDSTLKIQPAELGDSAMYLCASSPNNGGTNEKLFFGSGTQLSVL.

V usage is TRBV5-4 and J usage is TRBJ1-6, with 7 bases that match TRBD1. Trimming took 4 bases from V and 10 from J; bases not matched to a gene: 8. The CDR3 runs to 14 residues. Germline loops: CDR1 SGHNT, CDR2 YYREEE (reference sequence). CDR3 coding DNA: TGTGCCAGCAGCCGACAGGGTATAGGATCACCCCTCCACTTT. This gives the protein CASSRQGIGSPLHF.

The chain employs TRBV19 and TRBJ2-5; a possible D gene is TRBD2 (6 bases). This CDR3 region has 12 residues. Germline lookup yields CDR1 LNHDA and CDR2 SQIVND (reference sequence). Trimming removed 4 bases from V and 5 bases from J, with 8 bases in between. The CDR3 reads CASSTRGETQYF. CDR3 nucleotide sequence: TGTGCCAGTAGTACGCGGGGCGAGACCCAGTACTTC.

The chain has TRBV7-3 and TRBJ1-1, with D hard to call. This CDR3 has 15 amino acids. V was cut by 1 base and J by 2 bases, with 11 bases left in between. Germline V gene lookup returns CDR1 SGHTA and CDR2 FQGTGA. The CDR3: CASSLRAPPNTEAFF. The CDR3, as DNA: TGTGCCAGCAGCTTAAGAGCCCCACCAAACACTGAAGCTTTCTTT.

The chain uses TRBV28 and TRBJ1-1; tentative D call: TRBD1 (5 bases). Trimming stripped 5 bases from V and 7 bases from J, with 14 bases between. The CDR3 sequence is 13 residues long. Germline V lookup: CDR1 MDHEN, CDR2 SYDVKM. Written as DNA, the CDR3 is TGTGCCAGCAGTCCGAATGGCGGGGGTGAAGCTTTCTTT. It codes for CASSPNGGGEAFF.

This clone was detected a few times. The gene calls are TRBV5-6 and TRBJ1-6; tentative D call: TRBD1 (5 bases). From germline, CDR1 is SGHDT and CDR2 YYEEEE. The CDR3 covers 13 residues. Trimming took off 2 bases at V and 9 bases at J, with 9 bases between the two ends. CDR3 nucleotides: TGTGCCAGCAGCTTCAGGGTAACTTCACCCCTCCACTTT. It specifies CASSFRVTSPLHF.

This chain connects TRBV5-4 to TRBJ2-5, with 12 bases that match TRBD1. Unmatched junction bases numbered 1, after V lost 0 bases and J lost 4 bases. CDR3 length equals 15 residues. Germline V gene sequence: CDR1 SGHNT, CDR2 YYREEE (reference sequence). CDR3 in amino acids: CASSLEGQGAETQYF. The CDR3 DNA reads TGTGCCAGCAGCTTGGAGGGACAGGGGGCAGAGACCCAGTACTTC. Based on the CDR3 plus reference TRBV5-4 and TRBJ2-5, the full variable domain is ETGVTQSPTHLIKTRGQQVTLRCSSQSGHNTVSWYQQALGQGPQFIFQYYREEENGRGNFPPRFSGLQFPNYSSELNVNALELDDSALYLCASSLEGQGAETQYFGPGTRLLVL.

The chain carries TRBV7-9 and TRBJ1-1, with D unresolved. Trimming removed 0 bases at V and 4 bases at J, with 21 bases between. The CDR3 spans 18 residues. Germline CDR1 and CDR2: SEHNR and FQNEAQ (reference sequence). The CDR3 sequence is CASSLARGSSVTGTEAFF. Written as DNA, the CDR3 is TGTGCCAGCAGCTTAGCGCGAGGCAGCAGCGTGACGGGCACTGAAGCTTTCTTT.

The rearrangement uses TRBV7-6 and TRBJ2-3; the match to TRBD2 covers 14 bases. The germline gives CDR1 SGHVS, CDR2 FNYEAQ. J gave up 2 bases and V 5 bases, and 9 bases lay outside the gene matches. The CDR3 runs to 18 residues. The CDR3 region has the DNA TGTGCCAGCAGCCCGACTAGCGGGGGGGCGACTTTCACAGATACGCAGTATTTT. Amino acid sequence: CASSPTSGGATFTDTQYF.

The chain has TRBV19 and TRBJ1-5; TRBD1 aligns across 7 bases. The CDR3 is 12 residues long. The ends lost 7 bases at V and 4 bases at J; junction bases unmatched: 1. From germline, CDR1 is LNHDA and CDR2 SQIVND (reference sequence). CDR3 residues: CASMTGNQPQHF. In DNA form, the CDR3 reads TGTGCCAGTATGACAGGGAATCAGCCCCAGCATTTT.

On this clone: The sample contains more than one DNA sequence encoding this CDR3. This chain links TRBV9 with TRBJ2-3; D is unclear. Deletions cut 3 bases from V and 2 bases from J, with 7 bases between. The CDR3 has 13 amino acids. Germline CDR1 reads SGDLS; CDR2 reads YYNGEE. The CDR3 loop is CASSATSTDTQYF. CDR3 coding DNA: TGTGCCAGCAGCGCTACTTCCACAGATACGCAGTATTTT. The full variable domain, with the rest looked up from reference TRBV9 and TRBJ2-3, is DSGVTQTPKHLITATGQRVTLRCSPRSGDLSVYWYQQSLDQGLQFLIQYYNGEERAKGNILERFSAQQFPDLHSELNLSSLELGDSALYFCASSATSTDTQYFGPGTRLTVL.

This clone has only a few counts. The chain links TRBV5-8 to TRBJ2-7, with D tentatively TRBD1 (6 bases). Germline assignment: CDR1 SGHTS and CDR2 YDEGEE. The CDR3 covers 13 residues. With 1 base removed from V and 4 bases from J, the gap between germline ends came to 9 bases. This chain's CDR3 is CASSLQRGYEQYF. In DNA, the CDR3 is TGTGCCAGCAGCTTGCAAAGGGGGTACGAGCAGTACTTC.

V usage is TRBV7-9 and J usage is TRBJ2-7; TRBD2 aligns across 13 bases. CDR1 SEHNR and CDR2 FQNEAQ come from the germline V gene (reference sequence). The CDR3 is 15 residues long. The J segment lost 2 bases and the V segment lost 3 bases, leaving 1 base of the junction unmatched. CDR3 sequence reads: CASSFGLAGAYEQYF. CDR3 nucleotides: TGTGCCAGCAGCTTCGGACTAGCGGGAGCCTACGAGCAGTACTTC.

This chain uses TRBV7-9 with TRBJ2-2; 8 bases line up with TRBD2. Germline V gene sequence: CDR1 SEHNR, CDR2 FQNEAQ (reference sequence). The CDR3 has 19 amino acids. The junction had 14 bases not matched to a gene; V was cut back by 3 bases and J by 2 bases. CDR3 in DNA: TGTGCCAGCAGCTTGCATACCCGGGGGGGGATAAGAAACACCGGGGAGCTGTTTTTT. Residues: CASSLHTRGGIRNTGELFF. The full variable domain, completed using reference TRBV7-9 and TRBJ2-2, is DTGVSQNPRHKITKRGQNVTFRCDPISEHNRLYWYRQTLGQGPEFLTYFQNEAQLEKSRLLSDRFSAERPKGSFSTLEIQRTEQGDSAMYLCASSLHTRGGIRNTGELFFGEGSRLTVL.

The chain uses TRBV18 and TRBJ1-1; D might be TRBD1 (5 bases). CDR1 and CDR2 from the germline V gene are KGHSH and LQKENI. CDR3 length equals 14 residues. V lost 3 bases, J lost 4 bases, and 12 bases lay in between. This CDR3 is CASSPRVWITEAFF. CDR3 DNA: TGTGCCAGCTCACCCAGGGTTTGGATCACTGAAGCTTTCTTT.

V and J are TRBV7-9 and TRBJ2-2, with 8 bases aligning to TRBD2. Per the germline V gene, CDR1 is SEHNR and CDR2 is FQNEAQ (reference sequence). V lost 5 bases and J lost 5; bases outside the gene matches: 10. There are 16 residues in the CDR3. CDR3 nucleotides: TGTGCCAGCAGCGGCGGGGGGCCCGGGTGGACCGGGGAGCTGTTTTTT. Encoded protein: CASSGGGPGWTGELFF.

This chain links TRBV6-6 with TRBJ1-3; 7 bases match TRBD1. After removal of 8 bases from V and 2 bases from J, the junction contained 9 bases not matched to a gene. CDR3 length: 15 residues. Per germline, CDR1 MNHNY and CDR2 SVGAGI (reference sequence). The chain's CDR3 is CASWGDRKPGNTIYF. CDR3 sequence (DNA): TGTGCCAGCTGGGGGGACAGAAAACCTGGAAACACCATATATTTT.

The gene calls are TRBV2 and TRBJ1-5, with 7 bases matching TRBD1. V dropped 3 bases and J dropped 3; count of bases not matched to a gene: 2. Germline loops: CDR1 SNHLY, CDR2 FYNNEI. The CDR3 has 14 residues. CDR3 nucleotide sequence: TGTGCCAGCAGTGACGACAGGGACAATCAGCCCCAGCATTTT. Translation: CASSDDRDNQPQHF.

This clone came up a few times. V is TRBV7-9 and J is TRBJ1-1; possible D gene TRBD1, 5 bases. The CDR3 runs 13 residues. V gave up 1 base and J gave up 7 bases, with 10 bases separating them. Looked up from germline, CDR1 is SEHNR and CDR2 is FQNEAQ (reference sequence). The CDR3 sequence: CASSLGRDREAFF. The CDR3 DNA follows: TGTGCCAGCAGCTTAGGGAGGGACCGTGAAGCTTTCTTT.

This chain uses TRBV7-2 with TRBJ2-1; D is unresolved. CDR1 is SGHTA and CDR2 is FQGNSA in the germline V gene. The CDR3 has 13 residues. With 4 bases removed from V and 3 bases from J, the gap between germline ends came to 7 bases. The CDR3 DNA reads TGTGCCAGCAGCTACGGTCGCTACAATGAGCAGTTCTTC. Its protein is CASSYGRYNEQFF.